These 25 T cell receptor beta chains originate from one sample sequenced in a study of OX40 agonist ivuxolimab in advanced cancers. Assay: immunoSEQ multiplex PCR; the TCRdb copy retains only in-frame clones and omits some. In the table there are 25,000 to 35,000 clones, 86% of which are singletons. The sample was CD4+ or CD8+ T cells sorted from blood, taken in a trial of the OX40 agonist ivuxolimab. These receptors all stem from an adult with an advanced solid tumor such as melanoma, head and neck, liver or kidney cancer.

V and J are TRBV2 and TRBJ1-5, with TRBD1 matching over 7 bases. J lost 4 bases, V lost 5 bases, and 8 bases had no gene match. CDR1 is SNHLY, CDR2 FYNNEI, per germline. There are 15 residues in the CDR3. CDR3 nucleotide sequence: TGTGCCAGCAGTTTTGGAGCAGGGGGAAATCAGCCCCAGCATTTT. Its protein product is CASSFGAGGNQPQHF.

The chain carries TRBV6-5 and TRBJ1-2, with a tentative D call TRBD1 (5 bases). Germline CDR1 reads MNHEY; CDR2 reads SVGAGI. The CDR3 extends over 13 amino acids. Deletions cut 5 bases from V and 5 bases from J, with 12 bases between. The CDR3 protein is CASSEGWGYGYTF. Written as DNA, the CDR3 is TGTGCCAGCAGTGAGGGTTGGGGGTATGGCTACACCTTC.

This clone was picked up one time. V and J are TRBV4-1 and TRBJ2-5, with TRBD2 identical over 14 bases. Germline loops: CDR1 MGHRA, CDR2 YSYEKL. The J segment lost 5 bases and the V segment lost 4 bases, leaving 12 bases of the junction unmatched. The CDR3 runs 18 residues. The CDR3 DNA reads as TGCGCCAGCAGCCCTACGGGACTAGCGGGAGATCGTACGGAGACCCAGTACTTC. Translating gives CASSPTGLAGDRTETQYF.

This clone rates as medium-sized (0.01 to 0.1%). CDR3 DNA: TGTGCCAGCAGTGAATTTGCAGGCCAACAAAAACTGTTTTTT. This translates into CASSEFAGQQKLFF. The chain uses TRBV25-1 and TRBJ1-4; no clear D. Trimming stripped 1 base from V and 9 bases from J, with 12 bases between. Germline assignment: CDR1 MGHDK and CDR2 SYGVNS. The CDR3 contains 14 residues. The full variable domain, with the rest looked up from reference TRBV25-1 and TRBJ1-4, is EADIYQTPRYLVIGTGKKITLECSQTMGHDKMYWYQQDPGMELHLIHYSYGVNSTEKGDLSSESTVSRIRTEHFPLTLESARPSHTSQYLCASSEFAGQQKLFFGSGTQLSVL.

This clone showed up just a few times. The rearrangement joins TRBV19 to TRBJ2-7; D gene uncertain. Germline assignment: CDR1 LNHDA and CDR2 SQIVND (reference sequence). This CDR3 contains 13 residues. V gave up 6 bases and J gave up 2 bases, with 11 bases separating them. The CDR3 bases are TGTGCCAGTAGCCGTGACGAGACCTACGAGCAGTACTTC. It codes for CASSRDETYEQYF.

The chain uses TRBV10-2 and TRBJ1-2; possibly TRBD1 for D (5 bases). The V end lost 1 base, the J end lost 11 bases, and 20 bases lay between the germline ends. The CDR3 length is 15 residues. CDR1 WSHSY and CDR2 SAAADI come from the germline V gene. CDR3 residues: CASSEFQGTLWWYTF. The CDR3 nucleotides are TGCGCCAGCAGTGAGTTTCAGGGTACCCTATGGTGGTACACCTTC.

The V call is TRBV6-6, the J call TRBJ2-1; D is perhaps TRBD2 (5 bases). V lost 0 bases and J lost 0, with 9 bases in between. The CDR3 runs to 16 residues. Per the germline V gene, CDR1 is MNHNY and CDR2 is SVGAGI (reference sequence). The CDR3 DNA sequence: TGTGCCAGCAGTTACTCCCCGGGGTCCTCCTACAATGAGCAGTTCTTC. Translation gives CASSYSPGSSYNEQFF.

J is TRBJ2-5 and V is TRBV5-1, with D perhaps assigned TRBD1 or TRBD2 (5 bases each). CDR1 SGHRS and CDR2 YFSETQ come from the germline V gene. The CDR3 extends over 16 amino acids. V was pared by 3 bases and J by 5 bases, with 20 bases between. The CDR3 DNA sequence: TGCGCCAGCAGCTCTACACCGGGACGAGGATGGGAGACCCAGTACTTC. Translation: CASSSTPGRGWETQYF.

The chain uses TRBV5-4 and TRBJ2-1; the D call may be TRBD1 or TRBD2 (5 bases each). Trimming took off 0 bases at V and 3 bases at J, with 10 bases between the two ends. The CDR3 is 15 residues long. Germline-derived CDR1 and CDR2 are SGHNT and YYREEE (reference sequence). The CDR3 loop reads CASSLAGTDYNEQFF. The CDR3 DNA reads TGTGCCAGCAGCTTGGCCGGGACGGACTACAATGAGCAGTTCTTC.

This clone was seen more than once but under ten times. The J gene is TRBJ1-5, the V gene TRBV6-4; D remains ambiguous. Trimming pared 0 bases from V and 0 bases from J, leaving 12 bases between. The germline V gene has CDR1 MRHNA and CDR2 SNTAGT. The CDR3 runs to 17 residues. CDR3 amino acids: CASSDSRVPYSNQPQHF. The CDR3 coding sequence is TGTGCCAGCAGTGACTCTAGGGTCCCTTATAGCAATCAGCCCCAGCATTTT.

J is TRBJ2-7 and V is TRBV6-5; 8 bases line up with TRBD1. This CDR3 has 15 residues. J was trimmed by 7 bases and V by 0 bases; bases with no gene match: 8. Germline loops: CDR1 MNHEY, CDR2 SVGAGI. The CDR3 nucleotides are TGTGCCAGCAGTTACTCGGACAGGGCCAGGGAGGAGCAGTACTTC. Translating it yields CASSYSDRAREEQYF.

The genes are TRBV19 and TRBJ2-7, with D tentatively TRBD1 (5 bases). This CDR3 comprises 13 residues. Trimming pared 5 bases from V and 2 bases from J, leaving 10 bases between. The germline V gene has CDR1 LNHDA and CDR2 SQIVND (reference sequence). CDR3 coding DNA: TGTGCCAGTAGTCTCAGGGCACCCTACGAGCAGTACTTC. It encodes CASSLRAPYEQYF.

The gene calls are TRBV10-3 and TRBJ2-5, with D perhaps given as TRBD1 or TRBD2 (10 bases each). CDR3 length: 15 residues. Trimming left V 10 bases short and J 5 bases short, with 23 bases between. The germline V gene has CDR1 ENHRY and CDR2 SYGVKD. CDR3 DNA: TGTGCCAGGCAAGCGGGGGGGACAGGGGTGGAGACCCAGTACTTC. It codes for CARQAGGTGVETQYF.

The rearrangement links TRBV27 to TRBJ2-1; TRBD2 is a possible D gene (6 bases). Trimming removed 3 bases at V and 0 bases at J, with 15 bases between. The CDR3 loop spans 17 amino acids. Germline assignment: CDR1 MNHEY and CDR2 SMNVEV (reference sequence). In nucleotides, the CDR3 is TGTGCCAGCAGTTTGGCGGGGCCTCTGAGCTCCTACAATGAGCAGTTCTTC. Protein product: CASSLAGPLSSYNEQFF.

Judged by abundance, this clone is medium-sized. V usage is TRBV4-1 and J usage is TRBJ2-7, with D maybe TRBD1 (6 bases). This CDR3 region has 14 residues. Trimming cost V 1 base and J 3 bases, with 10 bases left between them. From germline, CDR1 is MGHRA and CDR2 YSYEKL. The CDR3 region has the DNA TGCGCCAGCAGCCAAGGTCAGGGGTACTACGAGCAGTACTTC. Its protein is CASSQGQGYYEQYF.

As to this clone: Other DNA sequences of this sample code for an identical CDR3. This chain links TRBV27 with TRBJ2-1; weak D call: TRBD2 (7 bases). The germline V gene has CDR1 MNHEY and CDR2 SMNVEV (reference sequence). The length of the CDR3 is 15 residues. The V gene lost 7 bases and the J gene lost 4 bases, with 17 bases spanning the gap. The CDR3 protein is CASKKWGGAYNEQFF. The CDR3 DNA is TGTGCCAGCAAAAAATGGGGGGGGGCTTACAATGAGCAGTTCTTC.

The chain recombines TRBV5-6 with TRBJ1-1; 9 nucleotides match TRBD1. The V and J ends lost 2 bases and 1 base, in that order; junction bases with no gene match: 9. This CDR3 contains 17 residues. Germline V gene sequence: CDR1 SGHDT, CDR2 YYEEEE. The chain's CDR3 is CASSFRTGVMWNTEAFF. CDR3 DNA sequence: TGTGCCAGCAGCTTTCGGACAGGGGTAATGTGGAACACTGAAGCTTTCTTT.

V gene TRBV5-1 combines with J gene TRBJ2-7; no definite D call. In germline, CDR1 is SGHRS, CDR2 YFSETQ. With 0 bases removed from V and 3 bases from J, the gap between germline ends came to 10 bases. CDR3 length: 14 residues. The CDR3, as DNA: TGCGCCAGCAGCTTGGTAACAGCAAACTACGAGCAGTACTTC. Translated, it gives CASSLVTANYEQYF.

The rearrangement joins TRBV27 to TRBJ1-5; tentative D call: TRBD1 (5 bases). Trimming took off 6 bases at V and 3 bases at J, with 18 bases between the two ends. Germline CDR1 is MNHEY and CDR2 is SMNVEV (reference sequence). This CDR3 has 16 amino acids. The CDR3 spells CASSLQSGTLNQPQHF. The DNA for the CDR3 is TGTGCCAGCAGCCTCCAATCCGGGACCCTCAATCAGCCCCAGCATTTT.

This chain connects TRBV13 to TRBJ2-7, with 10 nucleotides matching TRBD2. With V trimmed by 5 bases and J by 3 bases, 4 bases remained unmatched. Germline V gene data show CDR1 as PRHDT and CDR2 as FYEKMQ (reference sequence). CDR3 length equals 14 residues. In DNA, the CDR3 is TGTGCCAGCAGCCTTAGCGGGGGGCTCTACGAGCAGTACTTC. Translated, it gives CASSLSGGLYEQYF.

V and J are TRBV19 and TRBJ1-3, with 8 bases identical to TRBD1. Germline V gene lookup returns CDR1 LNHDA and CDR2 SQIVND (reference sequence). The trim removed 5 bases at V and 0 bases at J, leaving 12 bases unmatched. The CDR3 length is 18 residues. In DNA, the CDR3 is TGTGCCAGTAGTGAGACAGGGGATACTCTCGCCTCTGGAAACACCATATATTTT. It codes for CASSETGDTLASGNTIYF.

This chain connects TRBV27 to TRBJ2-1; no clear D. The CDR3 consists of 15 residues. Germline V CDR1 and CDR2: MNHEY, SMNVEV (reference sequence). Trimming cost V 3 bases and J 6 bases, with 15 bases left between them. The CDR3 region has the DNA TGTGCCAGCAGTTTTTTGGACCACTCCCCCAATGAGCAGTTCTTC. It is translated as CASSFLDHSPNEQFF.

The sample holds a few counts of this clone. The rearrangement joins TRBV19 to TRBJ2-2; a weak D match, TRBD2 (5 bases). The CDR3 spans 14 residues. Looked up from germline, CDR1 is LNHDA and CDR2 is SQIVND (reference sequence). Trimming stripped 5 bases from V and 2 bases from J, with 9 bases between. The chain's CDR3 is CASSWGVNTGELFF. The CDR3 DNA follows: TGTGCCAGTAGTTGGGGAGTTAACACCGGGGAGCTGTTTTTT.

This chain connects TRBV9 to TRBJ2-2; no clear D gene. The germline V and J ends were trimmed by 6 bases and 1 base, with 13 bases remaining between them. The CDR3 is made up of 15 amino acids. Germline V gene data show CDR1 as SGDLS and CDR2 as YYNGEE. The CDR3 DNA is TGTGCCAGCACCCCCTTTGGCGAGAACACCGGGGAGCTGTTTTTT. The encoded protein is CASTPFGENTGELFF.

The rearrangement joins TRBV7-9 to TRBJ2-7, with 7 bases aligning to TRBD2. CDR1 and CDR2 (germline): SEHNR, FQNEAQ (reference sequence). The J segment lost 2 bases and the V segment lost 5 bases, leaving 15 bases of the junction unmatched. The CDR3 loop spans 17 amino acids. The CDR3 DNA reads as TGTGCCAGCAGCCCCCCCCGGGGGAGGGCGGAAACCTACGAGCAGTACTTC. Its translation: CASSPPRGRAETYEQYF.